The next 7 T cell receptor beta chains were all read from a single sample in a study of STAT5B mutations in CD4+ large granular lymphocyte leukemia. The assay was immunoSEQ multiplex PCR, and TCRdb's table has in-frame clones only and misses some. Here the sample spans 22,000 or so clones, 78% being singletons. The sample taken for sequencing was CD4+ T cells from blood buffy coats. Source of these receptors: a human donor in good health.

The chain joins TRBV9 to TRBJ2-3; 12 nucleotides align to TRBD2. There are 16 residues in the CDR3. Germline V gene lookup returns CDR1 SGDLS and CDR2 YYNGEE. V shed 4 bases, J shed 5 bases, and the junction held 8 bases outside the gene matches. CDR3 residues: CASSPTSGGSRDTQYF. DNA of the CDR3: TGTGCCAGCAGCCCTACTAGCGGGGGGTCAAGAGATACGCAGTATTTT.

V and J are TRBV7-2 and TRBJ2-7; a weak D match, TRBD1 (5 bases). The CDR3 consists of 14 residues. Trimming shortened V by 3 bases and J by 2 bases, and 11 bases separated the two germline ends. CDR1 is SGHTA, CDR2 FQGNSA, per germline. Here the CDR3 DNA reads TGTGCCAGCAGCTTTGGGGCAGGTCCCTACGAGCAGTACTTC. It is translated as CASSFGAGPYEQYF.

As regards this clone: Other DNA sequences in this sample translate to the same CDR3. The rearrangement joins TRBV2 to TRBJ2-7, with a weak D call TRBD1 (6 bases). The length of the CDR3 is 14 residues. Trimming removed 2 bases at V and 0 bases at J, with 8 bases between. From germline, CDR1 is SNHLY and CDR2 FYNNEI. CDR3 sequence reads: CASSENRDSYEQYF. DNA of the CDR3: TGTGCCAGCAGTGAAAACAGGGACTCCTACGAGCAGTACTTC.

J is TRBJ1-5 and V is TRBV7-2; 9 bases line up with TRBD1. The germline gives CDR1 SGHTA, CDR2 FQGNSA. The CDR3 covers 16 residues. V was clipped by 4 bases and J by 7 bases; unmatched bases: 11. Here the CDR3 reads CASSSTGQGKGQPQHF. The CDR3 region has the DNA TGTGCCAGCAGCTCGACAGGACAGGGGAAAGGACAGCCCCAGCATTTT.

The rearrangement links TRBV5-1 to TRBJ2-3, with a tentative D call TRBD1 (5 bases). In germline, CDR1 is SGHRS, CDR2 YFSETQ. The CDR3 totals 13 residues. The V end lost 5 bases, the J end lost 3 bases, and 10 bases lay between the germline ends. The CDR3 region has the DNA TGCGCCAGCAGGGATGCAGGGACAGATACGCAGTATTTT. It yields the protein CASRDAGTDTQYF.

CDR3 in DNA: TGTGCCAGCAGCCCCCGGGGGGGCTTCAATGAGCAGTTCTTC. This translates into CASSPRGGFNEQFF. The chain is built from TRBV9 and TRBJ2-1, with 8 bases matching TRBD2. V trimming: 4 bases; J trimming: 6 bases; junction bases outside the gene matches: 6. Germline values: CDR1 SGDLS, CDR2 YYNGEE. The CDR3 has 14 amino acids.

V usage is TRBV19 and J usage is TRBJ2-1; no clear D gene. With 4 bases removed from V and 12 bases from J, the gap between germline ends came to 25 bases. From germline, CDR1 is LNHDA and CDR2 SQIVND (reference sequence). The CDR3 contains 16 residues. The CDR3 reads CASSNLLGMPGISQFF. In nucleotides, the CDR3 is TGTGCCAGTAGTAATCTCTTAGGCATGCCAGGTATTTCGCAGTTCTTC.